One and the same sample provided the 9 T cell receptor beta chains below, sequenced in a study of cytotoxic CD8 clonotypes in ibrutinib-treated CLL. The method was immunoSEQ multiplex PCR; TCRdb's version includes in-frame clones alone and lacks a portion of them. The sample consists of some 17,000 clones, around three fifths of them appearing once. The material was PBMCs, obtained after 12 months of ibrutinib treatment. The source of these receptors is a human donor with chronic lymphocytic leukemia.

The chain combines TRBV21-1 with TRBJ1-5; the table's TRBD1 call for D was not verified on the DNA. TRBV21-1 is annotated as a pseudogene. CDR3 length equals 14 residues. CDR3 DNA: TGTGCCAACAATGTCCAGGTTAGCAATCAGCCCCAGCATTTT. It yields the protein CANNVQVSNQPQHF.

The rearrangement joins TRBV10-1 to TRBJ2-1; D gene unclear. The V gene's germline CDR1 is WNHNN and CDR2 SYGVQD (reference sequence). V lost 4 bases to trimming and J lost 8 bases, with 12 bases between them. The CDR3 contains 13 residues. This CDR3 reads CASSADPKHEQFF. The CDR3 nucleotides read TGCGCCAGCAGTGCGGACCCCAAACATGAGCAGTTCTTC.

V usage is TRBV7-8 and J usage is TRBJ1-5; D is possibly TRBD1 (5 bases). The germline gives CDR1 SGHVS, CDR2 FQNEAQ. The CDR3 has 17 amino acids. Between the trimmed V and J ends, which lost 2 bases and 0 bases, there was a span of 14 bases. CDR3 region: CASSLIWTLYSNQPQHF. The CDR3 DNA reads TGTGCCAGCAGCTTAATTTGGACACTGTATAGCAATCAGCCCCAGCATTTT.

The genes are TRBV6-1 and TRBJ2-4, with D uncertain. V lost 0 bases and J lost 0, with 12 bases in between. The CDR3 length is 17 residues. In germline, CDR1 is MNHNS, CDR2 SASEGT. CDR3 amino acids: CASSEARITLAKNIQYF. CDR3 sequence (DNA): TGTGCCAGCAGTGAAGCTCGGATTACACTAGCCAAAAACATTCAGTACTTC.

This sequence joins TRBV28 and TRBJ2-3; 7 positions agree with TRBD1. The CDR3 runs 15 residues. V gave up 5 bases and J gave up 0 bases; unmatched junction bases: 5. Germline-derived CDR1 and CDR2 are MDHEN and SYDVKM. The CDR3 nucleotides read TGTGCCAGCAGTATCGGGGACAGTAGCACAGATACGCAGTATTTT. This translates into CASSIGDSSTDTQYF.

The V and J genes are TRBV6-6 and TRBJ1-1; D unclear. CDR3 length: 16 amino acids. Trimming shortened V by 6 bases and J by 1 base, and 18 bases separated the two germline ends. CDR1 is MNHNY, CDR2 SVGAGI, per germline (reference sequence). The CDR3 DNA follows: TGTGCCAGCAGCTATCATAGCCCGCCTGGGAACACTGAAGCTTTCTTT. The encoded protein is CASSYHSPPGNTEAFF.

The CDR3 reads CASSNTGLVGSGELFF. The DNA for the CDR3 is TGTGCCAGTAGTAATACCGGACTAGTAGGGTCCGGGGAGCTGTTTTTT. This rearrangement joins TRBV19 to TRBJ2-2; 7 bases fit TRBD2. The CDR3 has 16 residues. Germline-derived CDR1 and CDR2 are LNHDA and SQIVND (reference sequence). After removal of 4 bases from V and 6 bases from J, the junction contained 11 bases not matched to a gene.

The genes are TRBV6-5 and TRBJ1-4, with D uncertain. V lost 6 bases, J lost 3 bases, and 8 bases lay in between. This CDR3 is 13 amino acids long. Per the germline V gene, CDR1 is MNHEY and CDR2 is SVGAGI. The CDR3 DNA is TGTGCCAGCAGCGTACGTGCTAATGAAAAACTGTTTTTT. It specifies CASSVRANEKLFF.

This clone was observed a handful of times. V is TRBV11-3 and J is TRBJ2-7, with no clear D. The V gene lost 5 bases and the J gene lost 3 bases, with 14 bases spanning the gap. Germline CDR1 SGHNT, CDR2 YENEEA. The CDR3 covers 14 residues. The DNA of the CDR3 is TGTGCCAGCAGCCCTCAGGTTACCTTCTACGAGCAGTACTTC. The encoded protein is CASSPQVTFYEQYF. Together with reference TRBV11-3 and TRBJ2-7, the CDR3 gives the full variable domain: EAGVVQSPRYKIIEKKQPVAFWCNPISGHNTLYWYLQNLGQGPELLIRYENEEAVDDSQLPKDRFSAERLKGVDSTLKIQPAELGDSAVYLCASSPQVTFYEQYFGPGTRLTVT.